Listed below are T cell receptor beta chains from one sample, sequenced in a study of PD-L1 blockade in urothelial cancer. Sequencing was performed with immunoSEQ multiplex PCR; in TCRdb, only in-frame clones are kept and a portion is missing. The data show about 120,000 clones, about 82% seen once. Source: PBMCs, taken around atezolizumab (anti-PD-L1) treatment. These receptors all stem from a man in his fifties or sixties with urothelial cancer. Both conserved end residues are trimmed from each CDR3. D genes are given only for firm matches.

v_call d_call cdr3_aa
TRBV30 NA AWKILNEQF
TRBV19 TRBD1 ASSGGTGNYGYT
TRBV15 NA ATSRDRTGNQPQH
TRBV9 TRBD2 ASSVTGGRVGTDTQY
TRBV27 NA ASRRETGELF
TRBV11-2 NA ASSFQGAKNIQY
TRBV7-9 NA ASEDVWSSEQF
TRBV7-8 TRBD2 ASSLRGSGRVLETQY
TRBV7-8 NA ASSFEGVNTGELF
TRBV28 TRBD2 ASSLSFWASGGGKNIQY
TRBV4-2 NA ASSQELGQSYGYT
TRBV10-1 NA ASHGRRGYNEQF
TRBV18 TRBD1 ASSRSGTVSYEQY
TRBV9 TRBD2 ASSVGSAGVTQY
TRBV2 TRBD2 AGSSGLADQETQY